These 5 T cell receptor beta chains share one sample of origin, sequenced in a study of vaccination effects on CD4 cells after COVID-19. Which antigens these TCRs recognize remains unknown. Culturing for nine to ten days preceded CD4+ T cell isolation. BNT162b2 vaccine or mRNA-1273 vaccine was given to participants in two doses. Some clones are missing from TCRdb's copy, which holds only in-frame ones; the method was immunoSEQ multiplex PCR. Of fewer than 10,000 clones listed, about three quarters are singletons. The specimen was CD4+ T cells from PBMCs cultured without peptide, collected after COVID-19 vaccination. These receptors were taken from a human donor who received a COVID-19 vaccine.

The gene calls are TRBV21-1 and TRBJ2-3; TRBD1 is the table's D call and was not checked against the DNA. TRBV21-1 is described as a pseudogene. This CDR3 comprises 17 residues. The CDR3 region is CASSKGAPPIYTDTQYF. The DNA of the CDR3 is TGTGCCAGCAGCAAAGGGGCCCCCCCGATTTACACAGATACGCAGTATTTT.

V is TRBV6-5 and J is TRBJ1-1; D possibly corresponds to TRBD1 (5 bases). Trimming stripped 5 bases from V and 1 base from J, with 11 bases between. Germline V lookup: CDR1 MNHEY, CDR2 SVGAGI. This CDR3 is 14 amino acids long. The CDR3 DNA reads as TGTGCCAGCAGTCCTTTCGGGGCGAACACTGAAGCTTTCTTT. This gives the protein CASSPFGANTEAFF.

The chain employs TRBV5-6 and TRBJ1-1; the D gene is possibly TRBD1 (6 bases). V lost 2 bases, J lost 4 bases, and 15 bases lay in between. CDR3 size: 15 residues. Germline V gene lookup returns CDR1 SGHDT and CDR2 YYEEEE. CDR3: CASSFAGGSLTEAFF. For the CDR3, the DNA is TGTGCCAGCAGCTTTGCCGGGGGCTCTCTCACTGAAGCTTTCTTT.

A note on this clone: The germline gene is not matched at one end of the junction; a read error may be the cause. This chain links TRBV7-7 with TRBJ2-1, with TRBD2 as a possible D gene (6 bases). Germline CDR1 is SSHAT and CDR2 is FNYEAQ (reference sequence). This CDR3 is 16 amino acids long. The CDR3 DNA reads as TGTGCTAGCAGCCCCGGACGGACTATTACCTACAATGAGCAGTTCTTC. This codes for CASSPGRTITYNEQFF.

This chain joins TRBV30 and TRBJ1-1; no definite D call. V lost 2 bases and J 0 bases, leaving 7 bases between the germline ends. The CDR3 has 13 residues. Germline values: CDR1 GTSNPN, CDR2 SVGIG (reference sequence). The CDR3 region is CAWSSRVNTEAFF. The CDR3 nucleotides are TGTGCCTGGAGTAGCCGGGTGAACACTGAAGCTTTCTTT.